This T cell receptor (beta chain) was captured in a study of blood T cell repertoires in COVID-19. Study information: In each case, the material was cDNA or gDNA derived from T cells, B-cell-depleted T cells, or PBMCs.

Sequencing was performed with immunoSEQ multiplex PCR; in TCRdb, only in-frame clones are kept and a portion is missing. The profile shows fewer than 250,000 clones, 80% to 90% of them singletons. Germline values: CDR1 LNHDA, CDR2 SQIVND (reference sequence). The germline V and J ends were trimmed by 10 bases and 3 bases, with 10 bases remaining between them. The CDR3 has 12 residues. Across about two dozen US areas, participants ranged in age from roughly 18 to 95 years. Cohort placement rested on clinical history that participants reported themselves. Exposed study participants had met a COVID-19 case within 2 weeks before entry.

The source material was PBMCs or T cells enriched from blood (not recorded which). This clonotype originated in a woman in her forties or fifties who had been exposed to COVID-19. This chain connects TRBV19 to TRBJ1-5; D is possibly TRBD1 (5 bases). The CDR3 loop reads CATTGPNQPQHF. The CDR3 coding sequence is TGTGCCACCACAGGTCCCAATCAGCCCCAGCATTTT.